These 5 T cell receptor beta chains were all obtained from the same sample, sequenced in a study of blood T cell repertoires in COVID-19. The table came from immunoSEQ multiplex PCR; TCRdb's copy has only in-frame clones and leaves some out. The sample holds some 270,000 clones, 86% seen once. Sequenced: peripheral blood. All receptors come from a woman aged 55-70 years who had recovered from COVID-19.

This clone was counted only a few times. This chain connects TRBV5-4 to TRBJ2-7, with TRBD2 matching 9 bases. V lost 5 bases to trimming and J lost 4 bases; unmatched junction nucleotides: 7. The length of the CDR3 is 14 residues. Looked up from germline, CDR1 is SGHNT and CDR2 is YYREEE (reference sequence). CDR3 coding DNA: TGTGCCAGCAGTTCCGGGACTAGCCTTTACGAGCAGTACTTC. Protein sequence: CASSSGTSLYEQYF.

This chain uses TRBV19 with TRBJ1-1, with unresolved D. Trimming cost V 7 bases and J 10 bases, with 16 bases left between them. Looked up from germline, CDR1 is LNHDA and CDR2 is SQIVND (reference sequence). The CDR3 consists of 12 residues. In DNA form, the CDR3 reads TGTGCCAGTATAGGGTACGGGGTTACAGCTTTCTTT. Translated: CASIGYGVTAFF.

This clone occurred a few times. V gene TRBV3-1 (or the pseudogene TRBV3-2) combines with J gene TRBJ1-2, with 9 bases matching TRBD1. In germline, CDR1 is LGHDT, CDR2 YNNKEL (reference sequence). V lost 4 bases to trimming and J lost 6 bases; unmatched junction nucleotides: 12. CDR3 length equals 16 residues. For the CDR3, the DNA is TGTGCCAGCAGCCTGAGGACAGGGGTTGGTTTCGATGGCTACACCTTC. Protein sequence: CASSLRTGVGFDGYTF.

The J gene is TRBJ1-6, the V gene TRBV7-2, with 7 positions matching TRBD1. V dropped 1 base and J dropped 3; count of bases not matched to a gene: 9. Looked up from germline, CDR1 is SGHTA and CDR2 is FQGNSA. This CDR3 spans 18 amino acids. The CDR3 coding sequence is TGTGCCAGCAGCTTAGAGGGGGCCGCAGGGGGCTATAATTCACCCCTCCACTTT. Protein product: CASSLEGAAGGYNSPLHF.

This sequence joins TRBV28 and TRBJ2-5; TRBD2 aligns across 14 bases. The CDR3 runs to 17 residues. Germline CDR1 MDHEN, CDR2 SYDVKM. V lost 6 bases to trimming and J lost 3 bases; unmatched junction nucleotides: 9. The chain's CDR3 is CASSSPTSGGVKETQYF. The CDR3 coding sequence is TGTGCCAGCAGCTCCCCGACTAGCGGGGGGGTCAAAGAGACCCAGTACTTC. Full variable domain (missing parts from reference TRBV28 and TRBJ2-5): DVKVTQSSRYLVKRTGEKVFLECVQDMDHENMFWYRQDPGLGLRLIYFSYDVKMKEKGDIPEGYSVSREKKERFSLILESASTNQTSMYLCASSSPTSGGVKETQYFGPGTRLLVL.